This entry describes one TCR beta chain. Assay: immunoSEQ multiplex PCR; the TCRdb copy retains only in-frame clones and omits some. Of roughly 65,000 clones in the sample, 85% to 95% are singletons; the top ten hold around 3%. The entry originates in a study of T cells after somatic rescue of genetic block. The trim removed 10 bases at V and 8 bases at J, leaving 13 bases unmatched. There are 14 residues in the CDR3. Germline-derived CDR1 and CDR2 are WNHNN and SYGVQD (reference sequence). Sequencing used peripheral blood mononuclear cells (PBMCs). The rearrangement joins TRBV10-1 to TRBJ2-3; 9 bases are shared with TRBD2. The sequence derives from a man aged 40-49 years. The CDR3 protein is CANRSASGDVTQYF. The CDR3, as DNA: TGCGCCAATCGGTCGGCTAGCGGGGATGTTACGCAGTATTTT.